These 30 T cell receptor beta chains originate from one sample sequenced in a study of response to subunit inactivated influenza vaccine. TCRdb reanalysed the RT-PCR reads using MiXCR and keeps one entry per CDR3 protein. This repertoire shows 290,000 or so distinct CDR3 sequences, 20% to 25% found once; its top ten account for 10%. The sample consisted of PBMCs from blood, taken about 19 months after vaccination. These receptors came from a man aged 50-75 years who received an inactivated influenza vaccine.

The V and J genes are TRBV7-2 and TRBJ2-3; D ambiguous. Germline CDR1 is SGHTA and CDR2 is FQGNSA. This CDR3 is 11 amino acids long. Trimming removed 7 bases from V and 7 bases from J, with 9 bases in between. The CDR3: CASIREYTQYF. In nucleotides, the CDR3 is TGTGCCAGCATAAGAGAGTATACGCAGTATTTT.

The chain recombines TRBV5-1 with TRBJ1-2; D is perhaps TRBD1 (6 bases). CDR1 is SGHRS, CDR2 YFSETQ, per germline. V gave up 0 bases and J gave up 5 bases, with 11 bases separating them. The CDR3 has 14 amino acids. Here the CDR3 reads CASSLGGRRYGYTF. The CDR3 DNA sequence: TGCGCCAGCAGCTTGGGGGGGCGGAGGTATGGCTACACCTTC.

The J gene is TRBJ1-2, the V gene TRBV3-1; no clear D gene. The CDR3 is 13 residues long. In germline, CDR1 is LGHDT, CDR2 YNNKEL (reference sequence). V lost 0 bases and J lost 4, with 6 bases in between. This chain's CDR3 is CASSQEGPYGYTF. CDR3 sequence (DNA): TGTGCCAGCAGCCAAGAGGGCCCCTATGGCTACACCTTC.

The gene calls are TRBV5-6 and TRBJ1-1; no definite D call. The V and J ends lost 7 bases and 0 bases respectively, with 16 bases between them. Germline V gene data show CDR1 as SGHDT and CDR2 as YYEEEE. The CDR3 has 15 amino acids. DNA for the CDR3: TGTGCCAGCCTTTTTCGGGCAGGTATGAACACTGAAGCTTTCTTT. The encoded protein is CASLFRAGMNTEAFF.

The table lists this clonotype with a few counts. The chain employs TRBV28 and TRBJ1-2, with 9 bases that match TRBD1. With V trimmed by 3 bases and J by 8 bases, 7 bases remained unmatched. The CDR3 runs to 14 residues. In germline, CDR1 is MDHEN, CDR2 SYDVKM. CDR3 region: CASSFGGQGGGYTF. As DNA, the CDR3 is TGTGCCAGCAGTTTTGGGGGACAGGGCGGCGGCTACACCTTC.

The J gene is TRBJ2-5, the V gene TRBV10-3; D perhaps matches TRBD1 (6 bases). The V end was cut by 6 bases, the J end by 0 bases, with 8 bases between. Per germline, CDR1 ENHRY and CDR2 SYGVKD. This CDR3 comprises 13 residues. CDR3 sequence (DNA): TGTGCCATCAGCCGACAGGACCAAGAGACCCAGTACTTC. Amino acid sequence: CAISRQDQETQYF.

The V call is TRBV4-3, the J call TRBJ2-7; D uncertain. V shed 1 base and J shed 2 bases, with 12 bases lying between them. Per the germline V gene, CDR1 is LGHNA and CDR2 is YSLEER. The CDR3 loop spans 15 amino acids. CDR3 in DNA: TGCGCCAGCAGCCAAGTCTACTCAGGCGCCTACGAGCAGTACTTC. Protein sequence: CASSQVYSGAYEQYF.

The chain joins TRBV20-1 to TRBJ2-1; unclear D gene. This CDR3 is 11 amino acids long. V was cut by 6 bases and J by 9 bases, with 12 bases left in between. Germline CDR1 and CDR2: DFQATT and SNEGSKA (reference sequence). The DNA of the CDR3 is TGCAGTGCCACTCCACGAGGTGAGCAGTTCTTC. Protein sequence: CSATPRGEQFF.

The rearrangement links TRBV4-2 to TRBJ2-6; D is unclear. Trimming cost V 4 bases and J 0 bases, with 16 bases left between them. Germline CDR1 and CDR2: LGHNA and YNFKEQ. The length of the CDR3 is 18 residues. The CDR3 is CASSPGVGTSSGANVLTF. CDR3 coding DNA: TGTGCCAGCAGCCCTGGAGTCGGTACAAGCTCTGGGGCCAACGTCCTGACTTTC.

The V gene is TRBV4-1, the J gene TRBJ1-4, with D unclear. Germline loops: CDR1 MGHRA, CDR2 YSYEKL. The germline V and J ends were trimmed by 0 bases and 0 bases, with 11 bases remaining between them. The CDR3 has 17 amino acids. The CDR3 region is CASSQDPQQSTNEKLFF. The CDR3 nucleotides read TGCGCCAGCAGCCAAGATCCACAGCAATCAACTAATGAAAAACTGTTTTTT.

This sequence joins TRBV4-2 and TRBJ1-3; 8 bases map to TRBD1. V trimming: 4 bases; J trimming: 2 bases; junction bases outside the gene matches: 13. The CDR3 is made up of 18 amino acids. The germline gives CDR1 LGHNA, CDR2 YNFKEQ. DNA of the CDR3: TGTGCCAGCAGCCTCCCAGTTGGACAGGGAGTAGCTGGAAACACCATATATTTT. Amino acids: CASSLPVGQGVAGNTIYF.

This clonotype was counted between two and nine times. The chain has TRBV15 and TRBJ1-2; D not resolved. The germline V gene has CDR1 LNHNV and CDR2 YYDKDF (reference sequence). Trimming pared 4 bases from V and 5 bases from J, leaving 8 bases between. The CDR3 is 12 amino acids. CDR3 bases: TGTGCCACCAGCACACTGGAGTATGGCTACACCTTC. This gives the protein CATSTLEYGYTF.

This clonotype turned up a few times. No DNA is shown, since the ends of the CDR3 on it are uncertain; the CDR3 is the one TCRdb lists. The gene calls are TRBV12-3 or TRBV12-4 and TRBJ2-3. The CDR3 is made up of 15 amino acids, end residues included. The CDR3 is CASSSSASSMDTQYF.

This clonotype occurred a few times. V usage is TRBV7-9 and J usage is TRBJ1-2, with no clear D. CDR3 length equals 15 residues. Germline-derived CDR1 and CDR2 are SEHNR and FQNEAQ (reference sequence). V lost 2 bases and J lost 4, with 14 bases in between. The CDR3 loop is CASSLITGLGYGYTF. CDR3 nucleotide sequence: TGTGCCAGCAGCTTAATCACGGGTCTCGGCTATGGCTACACCTTC.

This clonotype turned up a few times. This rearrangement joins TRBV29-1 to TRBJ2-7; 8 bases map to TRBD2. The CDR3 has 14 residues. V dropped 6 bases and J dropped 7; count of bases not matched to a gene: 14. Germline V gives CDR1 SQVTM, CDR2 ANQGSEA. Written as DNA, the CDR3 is TGCAGCGTGGGGACTAGTTACTTGATCGGGGAGCAGTACTTC. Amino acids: CSVGTSYLIGEQYF.

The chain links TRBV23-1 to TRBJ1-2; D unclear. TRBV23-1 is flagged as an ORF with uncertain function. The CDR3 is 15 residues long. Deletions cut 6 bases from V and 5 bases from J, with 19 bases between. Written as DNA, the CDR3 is TGCGCCAGCAGCCAGGACCATCCAAGGAGTTATGGCTACACCTTC. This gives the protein CASSQDHPRSYGYTF.

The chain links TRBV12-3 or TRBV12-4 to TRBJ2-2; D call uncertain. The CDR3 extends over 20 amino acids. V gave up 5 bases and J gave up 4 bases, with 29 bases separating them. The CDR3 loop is CASSVLSWWAGRSSTGELFF. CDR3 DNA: TGTGCCAGCAGTGTTCTTTCCTGGTGGGCAGGCCGGTCGAGCACCGGGGAGCTGTTTTTT.

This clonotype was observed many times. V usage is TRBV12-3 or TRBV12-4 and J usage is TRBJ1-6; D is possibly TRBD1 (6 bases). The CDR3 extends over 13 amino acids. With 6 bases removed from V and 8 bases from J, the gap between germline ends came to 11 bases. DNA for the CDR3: TGTGCCAGCAGACCTTACAGGGATTCACCCCTCCACTTT. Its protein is CASRPYRDSPLHF.

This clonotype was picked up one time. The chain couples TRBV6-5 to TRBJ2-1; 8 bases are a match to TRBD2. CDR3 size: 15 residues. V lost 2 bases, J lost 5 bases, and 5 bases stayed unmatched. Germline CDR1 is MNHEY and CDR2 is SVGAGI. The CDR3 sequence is CASSYRRGVNNEQFF. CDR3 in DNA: TGTGCCAGCAGTTACCGGCGGGGGGTTAACAATGAGCAGTTCTTC.

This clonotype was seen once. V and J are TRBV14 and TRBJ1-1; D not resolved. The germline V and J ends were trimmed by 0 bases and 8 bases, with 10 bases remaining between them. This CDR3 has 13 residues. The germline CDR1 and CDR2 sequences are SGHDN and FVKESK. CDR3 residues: CASSQDWGGEAFF. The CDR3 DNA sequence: TGTGCCAGCAGCCAAGATTGGGGAGGGGAAGCTTTCTTT.

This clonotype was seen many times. The CDR3 nucleotides read TGTGCCAGCAGTTACTCTAGGCAGGGTGGGACTGAAGCTTTCTTT. This codes for CASSYSRQGGTEAFF. The V call is TRBV6-5, the J call TRBJ1-1, with D maybe TRBD1 (5 bases). The CDR3 spans 15 residues. V was trimmed by 0 bases and J by 5 bases, leaving 13 bases between them. Germline-derived CDR1 and CDR2 are MNHEY and SVGAGI.

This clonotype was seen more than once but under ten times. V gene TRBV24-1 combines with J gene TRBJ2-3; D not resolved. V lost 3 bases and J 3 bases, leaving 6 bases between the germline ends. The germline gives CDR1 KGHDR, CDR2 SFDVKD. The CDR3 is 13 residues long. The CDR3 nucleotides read TGTGCCACCAGTGATCCTCCGACAGATACGCAGTATTTT. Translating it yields CATSDPPTDTQYF.

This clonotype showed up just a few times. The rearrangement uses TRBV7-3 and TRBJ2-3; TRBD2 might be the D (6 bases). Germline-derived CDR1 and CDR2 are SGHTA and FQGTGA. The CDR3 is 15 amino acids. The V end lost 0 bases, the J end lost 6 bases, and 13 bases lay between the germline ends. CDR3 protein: CASSLTGSAGDTQYF. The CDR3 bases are TGTGCCAGCAGCTTAACAGGGAGCGCGGGGGATACGCAGTATTTT. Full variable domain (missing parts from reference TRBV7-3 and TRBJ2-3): GAGVSQTPSNKVTEKGKYVELRCDPISGHTALYWYRQSLGQGPEFLIYFQGTGAADDSGLPNDRFFAVRPEGSVSTLKIQRTERGDSAVYLCASSLTGSAGDTQYFGPGTRLTVL.

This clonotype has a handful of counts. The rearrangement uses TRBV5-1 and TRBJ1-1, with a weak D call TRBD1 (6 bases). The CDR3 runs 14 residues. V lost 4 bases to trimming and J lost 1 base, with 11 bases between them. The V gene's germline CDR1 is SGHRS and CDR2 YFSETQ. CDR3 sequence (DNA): TGCGCCAGCAGCAGCGAGACAGGGAACACTGAAGCTTTCTTT. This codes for CASSSETGNTEAFF. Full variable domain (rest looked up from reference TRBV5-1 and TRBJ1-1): KAGVTQTPRYLIKTRGQQVTLSCSPISGHRSVSWYQQTPGQGLQFLFEYFSETQRNKGNFPGRFSGRQFSNSRSEMNVSTLELGDSALYLCASSSETGNTEAFFGQGTRLTVV.

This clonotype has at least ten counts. The CDR3 bases are TGTGCCAGCAGCTTAAGCGGCAGAACAAACACTGAAGCTTTCTTT. Translating gives CASSLSGRTNTEAFF. This rearrangement joins TRBV5-6 to TRBJ1-1; D is undetermined. The CDR3 is made up of 15 amino acids. V lost 2 bases to trimming and J lost 2 bases, with 13 bases between them. The germline gives CDR1 SGHDT, CDR2 YYEEEE.

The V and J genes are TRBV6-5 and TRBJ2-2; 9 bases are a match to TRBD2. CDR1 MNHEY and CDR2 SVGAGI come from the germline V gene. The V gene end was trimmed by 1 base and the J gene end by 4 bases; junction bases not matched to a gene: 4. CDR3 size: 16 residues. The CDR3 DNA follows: TGTGCCAGCAGTTACTTAAGCGGGAGGTCCACCGGGGAGCTGTTTTTT. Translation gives CASSYLSGRSTGELFF.

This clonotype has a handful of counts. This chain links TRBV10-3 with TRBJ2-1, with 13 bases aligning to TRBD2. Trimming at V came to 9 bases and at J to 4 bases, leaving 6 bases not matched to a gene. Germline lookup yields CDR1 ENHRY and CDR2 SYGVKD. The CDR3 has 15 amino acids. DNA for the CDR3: TGTGCCATGCAGCGGGGACTAGCGGGATACAATGAGCAGTTCTTC. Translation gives CAMQRGLAGYNEQFF.

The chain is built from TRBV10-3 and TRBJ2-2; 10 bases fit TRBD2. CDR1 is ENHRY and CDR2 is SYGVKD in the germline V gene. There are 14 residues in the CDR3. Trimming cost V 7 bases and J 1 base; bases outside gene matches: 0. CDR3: CAITSGGNTGELFF. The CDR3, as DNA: TGTGCCATCACTAGCGGGGGGAACACCGGGGAGCTGTTTTTT.

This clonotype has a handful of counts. CDR3 in DNA: TGTGCCAGCAGTTTTGCCGGGACAGGGGCGGGCACTGAAGCTTTCTTT. It specifies CASSFAGTGAGTEAFF. The chain carries TRBV28 and TRBJ1-1, with 10 bases fitting TRBD1. V lost 3 bases and J lost 4; bases outside the gene matches: 8. The CDR3 runs 16 residues. Germline CDR1 and CDR2: MDHEN and SYDVKM.

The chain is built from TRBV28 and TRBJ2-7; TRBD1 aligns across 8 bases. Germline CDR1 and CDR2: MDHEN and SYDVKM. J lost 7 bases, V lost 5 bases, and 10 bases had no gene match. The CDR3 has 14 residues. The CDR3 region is CASSIHGQGGEQYF. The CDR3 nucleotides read TGTGCCAGCAGTATCCACGGACAGGGAGGAGAGCAGTACTTC.